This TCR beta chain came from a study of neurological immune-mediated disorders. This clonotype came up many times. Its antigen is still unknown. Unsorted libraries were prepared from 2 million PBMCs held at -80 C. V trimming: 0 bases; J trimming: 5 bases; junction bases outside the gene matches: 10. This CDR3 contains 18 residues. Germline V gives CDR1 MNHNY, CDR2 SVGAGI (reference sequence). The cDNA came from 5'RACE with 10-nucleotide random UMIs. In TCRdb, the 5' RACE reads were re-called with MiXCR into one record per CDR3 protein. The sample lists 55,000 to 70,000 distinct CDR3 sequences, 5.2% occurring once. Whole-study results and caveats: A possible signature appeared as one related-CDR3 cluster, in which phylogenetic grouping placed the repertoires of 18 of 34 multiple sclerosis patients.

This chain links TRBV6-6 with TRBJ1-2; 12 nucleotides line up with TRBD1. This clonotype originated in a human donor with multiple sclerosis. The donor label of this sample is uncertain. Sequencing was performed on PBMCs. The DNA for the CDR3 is TGTGCCAGCAGTTACTCGGCGGGACAGGGGGCAGGATCTTATGGCTACACCTTC. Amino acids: CASSYSAGQGAGSYGYTF.